The sequence of this T cell receptor (beta chain) was determined in a study of blood T cell repertoires in COVID-19. Study details: The origin of the acute and convalescent COVID-19 samples was the United States, Italy and Spain.

The study recruited people aged 18 to 89 years across about 25 US areas. For recovered donors of Cohort 3, there were two negative PCRs, clearance, or symptom resolution. CDR1 is MDHEN and CDR2 is SYDVKM in the germline V gene. This CDR3 contains 14 residues. V shed 6 bases, J shed 10 bases, and the junction held 9 bases outside the gene matches. In the authors' methods: For nucleated cells, counts were estimated from reference gene primer amplification. Produced via immunoSEQ multiplex PCR; TCRdb's table is partial and in-frame only. That table is the source of V, J and clone size, and D and trimming were worked out from the DNA. Of fewer than 200,000 clones in the sample, about 86% were seen once.

The sequence was collected from a man aged 50-60 years who had recovered from COVID-19. Source material: PBMCs or T cells enriched from blood (not recorded which). V usage is TRBV28 and J usage is TRBJ1-6, with 7 bases aligning to TRBD1. Written as DNA, the CDR3 is TGTGCCAGCAGGCCGGGACAGACCAGATCACCCCTCCACTTT. It codes for CASRPGQTRSPLHF.